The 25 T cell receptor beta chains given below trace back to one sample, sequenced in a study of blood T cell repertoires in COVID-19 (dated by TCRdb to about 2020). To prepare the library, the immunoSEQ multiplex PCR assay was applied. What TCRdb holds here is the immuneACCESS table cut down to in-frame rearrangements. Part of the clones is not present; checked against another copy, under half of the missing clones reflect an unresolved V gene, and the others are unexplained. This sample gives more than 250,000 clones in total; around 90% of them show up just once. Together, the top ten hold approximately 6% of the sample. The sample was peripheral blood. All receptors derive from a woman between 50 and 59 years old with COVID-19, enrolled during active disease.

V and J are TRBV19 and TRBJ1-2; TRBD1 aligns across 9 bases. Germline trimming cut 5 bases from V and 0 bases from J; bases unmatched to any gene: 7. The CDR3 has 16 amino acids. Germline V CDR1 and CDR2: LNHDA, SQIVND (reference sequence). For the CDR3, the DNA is TGTGCCAGTAGTCCTCAGTGGGACAGGGCTAACTATGGCTACACCTTC. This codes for CASSPQWDRANYGYTF.

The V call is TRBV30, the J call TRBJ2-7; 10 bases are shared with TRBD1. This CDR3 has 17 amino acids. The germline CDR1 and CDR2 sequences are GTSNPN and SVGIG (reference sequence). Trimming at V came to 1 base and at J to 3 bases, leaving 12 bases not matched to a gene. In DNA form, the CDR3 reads TGTGCCTGGAGTGCCCGCCCTCCGGACAGGGGGATCTACGAGCAGTACTTC. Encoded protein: CAWSARPPDRGIYEQYF. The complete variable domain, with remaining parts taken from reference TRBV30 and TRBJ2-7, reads SQTIHQWPATLVQPVGSPLSLECTVEGTSNPNLYWYRQAAGRGLQLLFYSVGIGQISSEVPQNLSASRPQDRQFILSSKKLLLSDSGFYLCAWSARPPDRGIYEQYFGPGTRLTVT.

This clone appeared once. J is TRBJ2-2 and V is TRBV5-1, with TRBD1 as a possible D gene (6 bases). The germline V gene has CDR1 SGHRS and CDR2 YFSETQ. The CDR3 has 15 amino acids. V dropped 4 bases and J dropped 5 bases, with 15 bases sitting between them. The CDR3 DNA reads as TGCGCCAGCAGCGCAACAGGGACCCCGACCGGGGAGCTGTTTTTT. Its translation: CASSATGTPTGELFF.

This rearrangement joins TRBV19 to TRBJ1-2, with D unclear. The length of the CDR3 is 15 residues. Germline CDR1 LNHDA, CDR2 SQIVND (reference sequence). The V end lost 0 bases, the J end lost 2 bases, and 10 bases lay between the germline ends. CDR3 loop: CASSIDRVRNYGYTF. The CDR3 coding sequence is TGTGCCAGTAGTATAGATCGTGTCAGGAACTATGGCTACACCTTC.

Here the CDR3 reads CASSLGLAGYEQYF. CDR3 coding DNA: TGTGCCAGCAGTCTTGGACTAGCGGGTTACGAGCAGTACTTC. This chain uses TRBV6-5 with TRBJ2-7, with 11 positions matching TRBD2. Germline values: CDR1 MNHEY, CDR2 SVGAGI. The CDR3 spans 14 residues. V was clipped by 5 bases and J by 4 bases; unmatched bases: 4.

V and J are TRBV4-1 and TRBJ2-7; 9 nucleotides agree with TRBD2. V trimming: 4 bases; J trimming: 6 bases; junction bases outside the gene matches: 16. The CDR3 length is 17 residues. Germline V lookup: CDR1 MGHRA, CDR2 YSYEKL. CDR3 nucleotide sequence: TGCGCCAGCAGCCCGCCCTGGGTGGCGGGAGGGCCATTCGAGCAGTACTTC. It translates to CASSPPWVAGGPFEQYF.

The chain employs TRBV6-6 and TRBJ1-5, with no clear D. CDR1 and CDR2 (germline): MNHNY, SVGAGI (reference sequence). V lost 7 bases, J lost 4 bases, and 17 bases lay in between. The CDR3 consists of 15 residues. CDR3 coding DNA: TGTGCCAGCATGTGGCAGGCCTTAGTTAATCAGCCCCAGCATTTT. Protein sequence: CASMWQALVNQPQHF.

The CDR3 loop is CASSQPTVTTNEKLFF. The CDR3 bases are TGTGCCAGTAGCCAACCGACAGTCACTACTAATGAAAAACTGTTTTTT. V and J are TRBV19 and TRBJ1-4, with a tentative D call TRBD1 (5 bases). The germline V gene has CDR1 LNHDA and CDR2 SQIVND (reference sequence). V was trimmed by 6 bases and J by 2 bases, leaving 16 bases between them. This CDR3 is built from 16 residues.

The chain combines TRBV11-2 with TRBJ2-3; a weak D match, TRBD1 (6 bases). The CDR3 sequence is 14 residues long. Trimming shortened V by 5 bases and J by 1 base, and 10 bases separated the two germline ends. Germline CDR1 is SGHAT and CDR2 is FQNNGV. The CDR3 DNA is TGTGCCAGCAGCCGAGGACAGCGCACAGATACGCAGTATTTT. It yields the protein CASSRGQRTDTQYF.

The DNA for the CDR3 is TGTGCCAGTACTTCGACAGGGGGCAGCAATCAGCCCCAGCATTTT. Its translation: CASTSTGGSNQPQHF. This sequence joins TRBV19 and TRBJ1-5, with TRBD1 matching over 10 bases. The germline gives CDR1 LNHDA, CDR2 SQIVND (reference sequence). This CDR3 comprises 15 residues. The ends lost 7 bases at V and 1 base at J; junction bases unmatched: 4.

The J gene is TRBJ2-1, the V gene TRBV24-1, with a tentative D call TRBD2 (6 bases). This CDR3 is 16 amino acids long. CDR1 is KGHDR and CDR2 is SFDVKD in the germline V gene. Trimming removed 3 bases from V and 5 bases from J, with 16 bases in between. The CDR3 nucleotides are TGTGCCACCAGTGATAAGGTGGGGGGAGTGAACAATGAGCAGTTCTTC. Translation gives CATSDKVGGVNNEQFF.

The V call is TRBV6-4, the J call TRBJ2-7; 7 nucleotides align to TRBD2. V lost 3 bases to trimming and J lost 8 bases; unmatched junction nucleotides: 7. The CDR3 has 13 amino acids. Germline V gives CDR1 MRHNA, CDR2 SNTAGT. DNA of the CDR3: TGTGCCAGCAGTGAATGGCGGGAGCAGAAGCAGTACTTC. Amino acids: CASSEWREQKQYF.

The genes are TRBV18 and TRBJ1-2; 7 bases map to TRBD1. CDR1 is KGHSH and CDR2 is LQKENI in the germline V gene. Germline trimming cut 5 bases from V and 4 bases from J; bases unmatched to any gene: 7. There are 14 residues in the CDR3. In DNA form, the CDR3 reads TGTGCCAGCTCAGACCGGGACAGCAGCTATGGCTACACCTTC. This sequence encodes CASSDRDSSYGYTF.

DNA for the CDR3: TGCGCCAGCAGCTTGGAGGGTGTGGGAGGCACAGATACGCAGTATTTT. This codes for CASSLEGVGGTDTQYF. The gene calls are TRBV5-1 and TRBJ2-3, with a possible D match to TRBD2 (5 bases). Deletions cut 0 bases from V and 1 base from J, with 12 bases between. This CDR3 is 16 amino acids long. Germline-derived CDR1 and CDR2 are SGHRS and YFSETQ.

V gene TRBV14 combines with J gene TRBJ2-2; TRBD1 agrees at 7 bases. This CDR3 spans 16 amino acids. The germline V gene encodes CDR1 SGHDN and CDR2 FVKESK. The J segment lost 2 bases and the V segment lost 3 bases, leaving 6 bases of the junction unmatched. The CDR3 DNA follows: TGTGCCAGCAGCCACGCCGGACAGGTTAACACCGGGGAGCTGTTTTTT. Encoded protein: CASSHAGQVNTGELFF. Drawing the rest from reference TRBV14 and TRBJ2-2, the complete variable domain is EAGVTQFPSHSVIEKGQTVTLRCDPISGHDNLYWYRRVMGKEIKFLLHFVKESKQDESGMPNNRFLAERTGGTYSTLKVQPAELEDSGVYFCASSHAGQVNTGELFFGEGSRLTVL.

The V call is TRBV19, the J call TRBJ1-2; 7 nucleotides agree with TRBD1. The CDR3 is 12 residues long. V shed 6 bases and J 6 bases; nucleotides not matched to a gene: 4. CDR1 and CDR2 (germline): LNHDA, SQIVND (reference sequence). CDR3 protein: CASRDRRNGYTF. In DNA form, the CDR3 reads TGTGCCAGTAGGGACAGGAGGAATGGCTACACCTTC.

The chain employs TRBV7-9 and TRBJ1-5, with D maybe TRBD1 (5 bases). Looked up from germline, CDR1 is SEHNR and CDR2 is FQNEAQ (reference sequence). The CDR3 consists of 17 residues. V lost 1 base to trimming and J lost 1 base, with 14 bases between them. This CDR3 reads CASSLEAGRGSNQPQHF. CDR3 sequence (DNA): TGTGCCAGCAGCTTAGAGGCGGGACGTGGAAGCAATCAGCCCCAGCATTTT.

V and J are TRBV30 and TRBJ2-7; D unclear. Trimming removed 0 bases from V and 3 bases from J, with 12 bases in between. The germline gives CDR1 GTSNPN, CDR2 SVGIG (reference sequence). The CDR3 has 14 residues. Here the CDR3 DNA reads TGTGCCTGGAGTGTAGACTCGGTTTACTACGAGCAGTACTTC. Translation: CAWSVDSVYYEQYF.

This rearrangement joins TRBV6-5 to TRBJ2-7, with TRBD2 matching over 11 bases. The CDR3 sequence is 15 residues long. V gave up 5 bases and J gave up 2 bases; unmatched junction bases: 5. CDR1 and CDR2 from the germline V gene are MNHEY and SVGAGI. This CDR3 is CASSTQLAGAYEQYF. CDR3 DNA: TGTGCCAGCAGTACCCAACTAGCGGGAGCCTACGAGCAGTACTTC.

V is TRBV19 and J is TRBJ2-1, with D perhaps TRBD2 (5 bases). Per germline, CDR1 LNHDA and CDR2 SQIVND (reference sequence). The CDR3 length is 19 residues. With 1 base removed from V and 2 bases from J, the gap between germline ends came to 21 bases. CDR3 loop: CASSIARKVGSRTYNEQFF. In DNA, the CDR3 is TGTGCCAGTAGTATAGCCCGGAAGGTTGGGAGTAGGACCTACAATGAGCAGTTCTTC.

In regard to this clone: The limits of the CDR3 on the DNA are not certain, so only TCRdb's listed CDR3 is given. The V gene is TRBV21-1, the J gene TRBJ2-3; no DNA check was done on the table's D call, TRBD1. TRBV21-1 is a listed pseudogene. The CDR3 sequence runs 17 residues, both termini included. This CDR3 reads CASSSDRVGGGTDTQYF.

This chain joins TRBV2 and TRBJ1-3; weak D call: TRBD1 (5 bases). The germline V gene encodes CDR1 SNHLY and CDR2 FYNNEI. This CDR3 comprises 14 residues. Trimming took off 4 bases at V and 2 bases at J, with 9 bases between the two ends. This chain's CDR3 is CASSGGTAGNTIYF. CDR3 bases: TGTGCCAGCAGTGGCGGGACTGCTGGAAACACCATATATTTT.

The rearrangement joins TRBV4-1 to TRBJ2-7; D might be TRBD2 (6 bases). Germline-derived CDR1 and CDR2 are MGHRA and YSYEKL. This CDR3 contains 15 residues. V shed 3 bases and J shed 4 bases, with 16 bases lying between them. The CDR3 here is CASSQPGAGSYEQYF. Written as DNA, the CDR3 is TGCGCCAGCAGCCAGCCTGGGGCGGGGTCTTACGAGCAGTACTTC.

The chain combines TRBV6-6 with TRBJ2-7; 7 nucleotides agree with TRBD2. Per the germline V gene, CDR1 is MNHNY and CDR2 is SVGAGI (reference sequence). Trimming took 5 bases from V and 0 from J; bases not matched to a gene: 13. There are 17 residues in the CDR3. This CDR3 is CASSRSSTSLLSYEQYF. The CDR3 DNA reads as TGTGCCAGCAGTCGAAGTTCGACTAGCCTCCTCTCCTACGAGCAGTACTTC.

The CDR3 DNA sequence: TGCGCCAGCAGCTTGGCGGGTTTGCCCGGGTCCGGAAACACCATATATTTT. This translates into CASSLAGLPGSGNTIYF. The chain uses TRBV5-1 and TRBJ1-3, with D unclear. With 0 bases removed from V and 4 bases from J, the gap between germline ends came to 17 bases. This CDR3 is built from 17 residues. Germline V CDR1 and CDR2: SGHRS, YFSETQ. Based on the CDR3 plus reference TRBV5-1 and TRBJ1-3, the full variable domain is KAGVTQTPRYLIKTRGQQVTLSCSPISGHRSVSWYQQTPGQGLQFLFEYFSETQRNKGNFPGRFSGRQFSNSRSEMNVSTLELGDSALYLCASSLAGLPGSGNTIYFGEGSWLTVV.